Sequencing of this TCR beta chain was carried out in a study of OX40 agonist ivuxolimab in advanced cancers. Here immunoSEQ multiplex PCR was the method, and the copy in TCRdb shows in-frame clones only, minus some. The sample consists of around 83,000 clones, about 90% of them appearing once. CDR3 length: 18 amino acids. V lost 2 bases and J lost 3; bases outside the gene matches: 10. Germline values: CDR1 SGHKS, CDR2 YYEKEE (reference sequence). The gene calls are TRBV5-5 and TRBJ1-4, with 10 bases aligning to TRBD1. This clonotype was obtained from an adult with an advanced solid tumor such as melanoma, head and neck, liver or kidney cancer. The input for sequencing was CD4+ or CD8+ T cells sorted from blood, taken in a trial of the OX40 agonist ivuxolimab. For the CDR3, the DNA is TGTGCCAGCAGCTTCGACAGCCCGGACAGGGGGGCTAATGAAAAACTGTTTTTT. Protein: CASSFDSPDRGANEKLFF.